The next 4 T cell receptor beta chains were all read from a single sample in a study of blood T cell repertoires in COVID-19. TCRdb's copy holds only in-frame clones and misses some; the assay was immunoSEQ multiplex PCR. Here the sample spans approximately 310,000 clones, 80% to 90% being singletons. Sequencing input: PBMCs or T cells enriched from blood (not recorded which). The receptors originated from a man younger than 45 who had recovered from COVID-19.

The rearrangement uses TRBV5-1 and TRBJ2-3; weak D call: TRBD1 (6 bases). The CDR3 is made up of 15 amino acids. Per germline, CDR1 SGHRS and CDR2 YFSETQ. With 2 bases removed from V and 3 bases from J, the gap between germline ends came to 13 bases. CDR3 nucleotide sequence: TGCGCCAGCAGCTTACGACAGGTATGGACAGATACGCAGTATTTT. Its protein is CASSLRQVWTDTQYF.

The chain has TRBV10-3 and TRBJ1-6, with no clear D. V lost 5 bases and J 7 bases, leaving 18 bases between the germline ends. The CDR3 contains 16 residues. In germline, CDR1 is ENHRY, CDR2 SYGVKD. This CDR3 is CAISQHQNQQNSPLHF. The CDR3 DNA is TGTGCCATCAGTCAACACCAAAACCAACAAAATTCACCCCTCCACTTT.

This clone showed up many times. This chain connects TRBV6-6 to TRBJ1-1, with TRBD1 matching 7 bases. Germline V gives CDR1 MNHNY, CDR2 SVGAGI (reference sequence). V trimming: 7 bases; J trimming: 0 bases; junction bases outside the gene matches: 5. This CDR3 comprises 14 residues. CDR3 DNA sequence: TGTGCCAGCACGCCGACAGGGCTGAACACTGAAGCTTTCTTT. Its translation: CASTPTGLNTEAFF.

The rearrangement uses TRBV2 and TRBJ2-5, with 10 positions matching TRBD2. The CDR3 contains 15 residues. The V gene's germline CDR1 is SNHLY and CDR2 FYNNEI. J was trimmed by 2 bases and V by 7 bases; bases with no gene match: 7. The chain's CDR3 is CASTAVAGGQETQYF. In DNA form, the CDR3 reads TGTGCCAGCACTGCGGTAGCGGGGGGACAAGAGACCCAGTACTTC.